A selection of T cell receptor beta chains follows, all from one sample in a study of cytomegalovirus exposure and HLA in healthy donors. Generated by immunoSEQ multiplex PCR, the TCRdb table keeps only in-frame clones and is missing some. The sample holds hundreds of thousands of clones; approximately 90% are singletons and the top ten take about 0.86%. Sequencing used PBMCs. These receptors were taken from a woman between 18 and 30 years old in good health and CMV-seronegative. CDR3s include the opening cysteine and the closing phenylalanine or tryptophan. A D gene is named only where the DNA matches it firmly. The size of a clone is reported for some rows only, either as once, few or many, or as a class for expanded clones.

V	J	D	size	DNA	CDR3
TRBV30	TRBJ1-1	.	.	TGTGCCTGGAGTCTCGGGGCTGAAGCTTTCTTT	CAWSLGAEAFF
TRBV5-1	TRBJ1-4	TRBD1	few	TGCGCCGGACCTCGACAGGGGTGCGAAAAACTGTTTTTT	CAGPRQGCEKLFF
TRBV5-1	TRBJ2-4	.	once	TGCGCCAGCAGCTTGGAGGGGAACATTCAGTACTTC	CASSLEGNIQYF
TRBV6-5	TRBJ1-4	.	.	TGTGCCAGCAGTTACTCGCCGACATCCATTAATGAAAAACTGTTTTTT	CASSYSPTSINEKLFF
TRBV4-3	TRBJ2-7	TRBD1	.	TGCGCCAGCAGCCGGTCCAGGGGGCTCGAGCAGTACTTC	CASSRSRGLEQYF
TRBV7-6	TRBJ2-1	.	once	TGTGCCAGCAGCTGGGAGCCGTACAATGAGCAGTTCTTC	CASSWEPYNEQFF
TRBV5-4	TRBJ1-2	.	.	TGTGCCAGCAGCCCCGGGTCCTATGGCTACACCTTC	CASSPGSYGYTF
TRBV27	TRBJ2-1	TRBD2	.	TGTGCCAGCAGTTGGGGACTAGCGGGCTACAATGAGCAGTTCTTC	CASSWGLAGYNEQFF
TRBV9	TRBJ2-2	TRBD2	.	TGTGCCAGCAGCGCTACTAGCGGACGGGGGGAGCTGTTTTTT	CASSATSGRGELFF
TRBV5-4	TRBJ1-4	.	.	TGTGCCAGCAGCTTGGTGGCGGGGAAACTGTTTTTT	CASSLVAGKLFF
TRBV28	TRBJ1-5	.	.	TGTGCCAGTCGACAGGCCCTTAGCAATCAGCCCCAGCATTTT	CASRQALSNQPQHF
TRBV7-9	TRBJ2-7	TRBD2	few	TGTGCCAGCAGCTTAGCGTTGGCAAGCGGGAGCCAGGAGCAGTACTTC	CASSLALASGSQEQYF
TRBV28	TRBJ2-7	.	few	TGTGCCAGCAGTTTGGGGCTGGCTTGGGAGCAGTACTTC	CASSLGLAWEQYF
TRBV6-5	TRBJ2-7	TRBD2	few	TGTGCCAGCAGGACTAGCGGGCCTACCTACGAGCAGTACTTC	CASRTSGPTYEQYF
TRBV15	TRBJ2-1	TRBD1	.	TGTGCCACCAGCAGGGTACAGGGGTCTTGGAACAATGAGCAGTTCTTC	CATSRVQGSWNNEQFF
TRBV5-4	TRBJ2-3	.	.	TGTGCCAGCAGCTTGCGCCGCGGCAGCACAGATACGCAGTATTTT	CASSLRRGSTDTQYF
TRBV6-5	TRBJ1-3	.	.	TGTGCCAGCAGTTACTCGAGCCCTGGGAGTGGAAACACCATATATTTT	CASSYSSPGSGNTIYF
TRBV27	TRBJ1-2	.	.	TGTGCCAGCAGTCTCCGACAGAGCTATGGCTACACCTTC	CASSLRQSYGYTF
TRBV27	TRBJ2-5	TRBD1	.	TGTGCCAGCAGTTTCGGGTTTGAGGGGGCATCTTTCGAGACCCAGTACTTC	CASSFGFEGASFETQYF
TRBV10-3	TRBJ2-7	.	.	TGTGCCATCAGTGGTTACTCGACCTACGAGCAGTACTTC	CAISGYSTYEQYF
TRBV5-1	TRBJ2-1	.	.	TGCGCCAGCAGCTTGGAGTCACTCCTCGGGGTTCAGAATGAGCAGTTCTTC	CASSLESLLGVQNEQFF
TRBV30	TRBJ1-3	TRBD1	.	TGTGCCTGGCCGGAGGACAGGGCGGGCGACACCATATATTTT	CAWPEDRAGDTIYF
TRBV9	TRBJ2-7	TRBD2	.	TGTGCCAGCAGCGCTGTAGCGGGAGACTACGAGCAGTACTTC	CASSAVAGDYEQYF
TRBV7-2	TRBJ2-7	TRBD2	.	TGTGCCAGCAGCCAGGGACTAGCGGGGCGGTCATGGGAGCAGTACTTC	CASSQGLAGRSWEQYF
TRBV25-1	TRBJ2-7	TRBD1	.	TGTGCCAGCAGTGGCAGGACAGGCTCAGACGAGCAGTACTTC	CASSGRTGSDEQYF
TRBV28	TRBJ2-5	TRBD2	once	TGTGCCAGCAGTCAGCGACTAGCGGGAGTCCAATTGGAGACCCAGTACTTC	CASSQRLAGVQLETQYF
TRBV27	TRBJ2-7	TRBD2	.	TGTGCCAGCAGTCTATTAGCGGGCCGGATTACCTACGAGCAGTACTTC	CASSLLAGRITYEQYF
TRBV27	TRBJ2-1	TRBD2	once	TGTGCCAGCAGTTTTCGGGGGACTAGCGGGATACCCCCCAATGAGCAGTTCTTC	CASSFRGTSGIPPNEQFF
TRBV5-1	TRBJ1-2	TRBD1	once	TGCGCCAGCAGCCGAACACCGGGACAGGAAGAAGGCTACACCTTC	CASSRTPGQEEGYTF
TRBV27	TRBJ1-5	.	.	TGTGCCAGCAGTTCATCTCCTTTACAGGGTTGGCAGCCCCAGCATTTT	CASSSSPLQGWQPQHF
TRBV4-3	TRBJ2-7	.	.	TGCGCCAGCAGCCAAGTGTTGGGGGGGCCCCCCTACGAGCAGTACTTC	CASSQVLGGPPYEQYF
TRBV4-1	TRBJ2-3	.	.	TGCGCCAGCACCCCCCTTCAGCGGTACACAGATACGCAGTATTTT	CASTPLQRYTDTQYF
TRBV28	TRBJ2-7	.	.	TGTGCCAGCAGTTTTGGAGCCTACGAGCAGTACTTC	CASSFGAYEQYF
TRBV6-5	TRBJ1-6	.	.	TGTGCCAGCAGACAGGATTCACCCCTCCACTTT	CASRQDSPLHF
TRBV6-5	TRBJ2-7	.	.	TGTGCCAGCAGTTACTCTAAGCGGCAGGTGCGGGAGCAGTACTTC	CASSYSKRQVREQYF
TRBV5-1	TRBJ2-1	.	.	TGCGCCAGCAGCTTACCGACTGGAAGCTCCTACAATGAGCAGTTCTTC	CASSLPTGSSYNEQFF
TRBV28	TRBJ1-6	.	.	TGTGCCAGCAGTTTTTTGACGGGAAACAATTCACCCCTCCACTTT	CASSFLTGNNSPLHF
TRBV19	TRBJ1-5	.	.	TGTGCCAGTAGTATTTACGGACAGAGCAATCAGCCCCAGCATTTT	CASSIYGQSNQPQHF
TRBV5-1	TRBJ2-3	.	.	TGCGCCAGCAGCTTGGGACAGAAAGCAGATACGCAGTATTTT	CASSLGQKADTQYF
TRBV7-2	TRBJ2-2	.	.	TGTGCCAGCAGCGGCCGGGACAGGGAGCTGTTTTTT	CASSGRDRELFF
TRBV6-5	TRBJ1-2	.	.	TGTGCCAGCAGTTACTCGGCAGAAACCTATGGCTACACCTTC	CASSYSAETYGYTF
TRBV6-6	TRBJ1-1	.	once	TGTGCCAGCAGTTACGAGAGGAACAATGAAGCTTTCTTT	CASSYERNNEAFF
TRBV25-1	TRBJ2-7	TRBD1	.	TGTGCCAGCAGGGACAGGGGAGAGGCCGAGCAGTACTTC	CASRDRGEAEQYF
TRBV28	TRBJ2-4	.	once	TGTGCCAGAGGGGCCAGGGGAGTAAACATTCAGTACTTC	CARGARGVNIQYF
TRBV7-9	TRBJ1-3	.	.	TGTGCCAGCAGCTTACCCCAGGGAACCGGAAACACCATATATTTT	CASSLPQGTGNTIYF
TRBV18	TRBJ2-7	TRBD2	.	TGTGCCAGCTCACCACCCCTAGCGGGAGGGCCGGGTGAGCAGTACTTC	CASSPPLAGGPGEQYF
TRBV11-2	TRBJ2-2	TRBD1	.	TGTGCCAGCAGCCGGACAGGGGGCCCATTTGGGACCTCAACCGGGGAGCTGTTTTTT	CASSRTGGPFGTSTGELFF
TRBV28	TRBJ1-1	TRBD1	.	TGTGCCAGCTGGGGGACAGCAAACACTGAAGCTTTCTTT	CASWGTANTEAFF
TRBV5-4	TRBJ2-1	TRBD2	.	TGTGCCAGCAGCTTGGGACTAGCGGGAGTTGAGCAGTTCTTC	CASSLGLAGVEQFF
TRBV15	TRBJ2-5	.	.	TGTGCCACCAGCAGATCCAGGGGGGAAGAGACCCAGTACTTC	CATSRSRGEETQYF
TRBV19	TRBJ1-5	TRBD1	.	TGTGCCAGTAGTCCACGGGACAGAAGCAATCAGCCCCAGCATTTT	CASSPRDRSNQPQHF
TRBV7-8	TRBJ2-2	.	.	TGTGCCAGCAGTCCGGACAGGAACACCGGGGAGCTGTTTTTT	CASSPDRNTGELFF
TRBV7-2	TRBJ1-4	TRBD1	.	TGTGCCAGCAGCTTCAGGACAGGGGCTGAAAAACTGTTTTTT	CASSFRTGAEKLFF